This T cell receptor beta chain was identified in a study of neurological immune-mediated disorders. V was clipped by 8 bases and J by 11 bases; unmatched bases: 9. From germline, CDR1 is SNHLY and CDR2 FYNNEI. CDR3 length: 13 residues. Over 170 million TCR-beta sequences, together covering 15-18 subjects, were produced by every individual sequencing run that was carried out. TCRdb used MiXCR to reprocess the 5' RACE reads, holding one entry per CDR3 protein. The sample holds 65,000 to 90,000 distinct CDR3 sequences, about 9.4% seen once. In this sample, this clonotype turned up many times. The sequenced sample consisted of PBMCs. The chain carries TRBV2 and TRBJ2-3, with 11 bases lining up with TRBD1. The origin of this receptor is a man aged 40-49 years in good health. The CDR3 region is CASRDRGVPGQYF. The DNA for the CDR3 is TGTGCCAGCCGGGACAGGGGGGTCCCCGGGCAGTATTTT.